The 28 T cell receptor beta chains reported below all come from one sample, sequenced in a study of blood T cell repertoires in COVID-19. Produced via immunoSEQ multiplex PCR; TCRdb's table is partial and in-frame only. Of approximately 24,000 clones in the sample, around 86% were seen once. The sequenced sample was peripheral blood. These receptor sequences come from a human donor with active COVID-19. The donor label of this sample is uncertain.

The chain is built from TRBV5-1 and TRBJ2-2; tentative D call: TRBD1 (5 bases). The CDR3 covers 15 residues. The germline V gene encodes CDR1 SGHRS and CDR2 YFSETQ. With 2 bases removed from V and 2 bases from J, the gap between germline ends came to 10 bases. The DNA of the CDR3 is TGCGCCAGCAGCTTATCAGGGATTAACACCGGGGAGCTGTTTTTT. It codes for CASSLSGINTGELFF.

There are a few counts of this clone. The CDR3 spells CSVGNGAYEQYF. CDR3 nucleotides: TGCAGCGTTGGGAACGGAGCCTACGAGCAGTACTTC. The rearrangement links TRBV29-1 to TRBJ2-7; D gene uncertain. Trimming stripped 4 bases from V and 2 bases from J, with 9 bases between. Germline CDR1 reads SQVTM; CDR2 reads ANQGSEA. This CDR3 region has 12 residues.

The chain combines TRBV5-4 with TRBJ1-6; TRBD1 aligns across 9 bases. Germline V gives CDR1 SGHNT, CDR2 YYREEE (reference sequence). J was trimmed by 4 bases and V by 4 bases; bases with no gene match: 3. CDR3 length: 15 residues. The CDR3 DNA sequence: TGTGCCAGCAGCCAGGGACAGGGTTATAATTCACCCCTCCACTTT. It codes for CASSQGQGYNSPLHF.

In nucleotides, the CDR3 is TGTGCCAGTAGTATAGCCGCAGGGGTGGACGGCGAAAAACTGTTTTTT. Translated, it gives CASSIAAGVDGEKLFF. The rearrangement links TRBV19 to TRBJ1-4, with a tentative D call TRBD1 (6 bases). The V end was cut by 1 base, the J end by 8 bases, with 17 bases between. Germline V CDR1 and CDR2: LNHDA, SQIVND (reference sequence). The CDR3 extends over 16 amino acids.

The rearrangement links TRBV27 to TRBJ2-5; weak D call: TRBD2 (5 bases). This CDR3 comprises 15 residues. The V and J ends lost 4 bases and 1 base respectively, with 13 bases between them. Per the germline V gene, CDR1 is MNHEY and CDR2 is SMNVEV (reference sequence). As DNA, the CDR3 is TGTGCCAGCAGTTACGGCAGCGGAGCCCAAGAGACCCAGTACTTC. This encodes CASSYGSGAQETQYF.

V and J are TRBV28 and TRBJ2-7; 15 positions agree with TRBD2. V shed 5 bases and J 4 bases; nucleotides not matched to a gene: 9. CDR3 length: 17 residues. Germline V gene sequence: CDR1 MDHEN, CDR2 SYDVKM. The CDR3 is CASSHHAGTSGRYEQYF. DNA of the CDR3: TGTGCCAGCAGTCACCATGCCGGGACTAGCGGGAGGTACGAGCAGTACTTC.

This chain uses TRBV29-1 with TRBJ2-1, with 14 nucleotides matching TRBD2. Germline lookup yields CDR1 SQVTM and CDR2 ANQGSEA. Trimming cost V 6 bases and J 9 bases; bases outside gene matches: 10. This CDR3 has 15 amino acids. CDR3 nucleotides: TGCAGCGTATCAATGACTAGCGGGGGGGCTAGTGAGCAGTTCTTC. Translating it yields CSVSMTSGGASEQFF.

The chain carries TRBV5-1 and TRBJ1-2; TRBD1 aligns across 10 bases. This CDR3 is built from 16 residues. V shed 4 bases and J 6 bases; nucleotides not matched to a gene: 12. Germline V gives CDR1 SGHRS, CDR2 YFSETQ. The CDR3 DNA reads TGCGCCAGCAGCCCCTGGGGACAGGGGAGTTCCGATGGCTACACCTTC. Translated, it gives CASSPWGQGSSDGYTF.

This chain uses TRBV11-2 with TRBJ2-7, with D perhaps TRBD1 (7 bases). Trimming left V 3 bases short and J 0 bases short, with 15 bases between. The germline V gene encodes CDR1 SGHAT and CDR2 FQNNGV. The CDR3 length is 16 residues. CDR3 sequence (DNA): TGTGCCAGCAGCTTGGAGGGACAGCTGAGCTCCTACGAGCAGTACTTC. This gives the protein CASSLEGQLSSYEQYF.

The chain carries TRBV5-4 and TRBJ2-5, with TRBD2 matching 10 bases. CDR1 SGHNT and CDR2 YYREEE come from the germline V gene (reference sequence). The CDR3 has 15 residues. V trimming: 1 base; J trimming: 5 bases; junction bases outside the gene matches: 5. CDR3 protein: CASSLRLAGDETQYF. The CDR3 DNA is TGTGCCAGCAGCTTGCGGCTAGCGGGGGATGAGACCCAGTACTTC.

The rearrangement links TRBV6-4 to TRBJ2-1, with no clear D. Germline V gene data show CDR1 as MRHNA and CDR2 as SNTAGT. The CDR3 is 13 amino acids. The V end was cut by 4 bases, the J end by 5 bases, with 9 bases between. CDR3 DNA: TGTGCCAGCAGTGTACGCGGTAACAATGAGCAGTTCTTC. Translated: CASSVRGNNEQFF.

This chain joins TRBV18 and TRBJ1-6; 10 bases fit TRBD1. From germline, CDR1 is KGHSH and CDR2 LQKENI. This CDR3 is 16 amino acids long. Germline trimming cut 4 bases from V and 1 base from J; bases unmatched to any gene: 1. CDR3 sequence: CASSRDRGSYNSPLHF. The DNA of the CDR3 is TGTGCCAGCTCACGGGACAGGGGTTCCTATAATTCACCCCTCCACTTT.

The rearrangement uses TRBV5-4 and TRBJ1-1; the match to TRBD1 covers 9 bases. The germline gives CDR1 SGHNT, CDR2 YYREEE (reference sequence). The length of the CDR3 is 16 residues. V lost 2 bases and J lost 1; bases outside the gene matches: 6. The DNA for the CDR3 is TGTGCCAGCAGCTTCCATGGACAGGGGTCGAACACTGAAGCTTTCTTT. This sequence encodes CASSFHGQGSNTEAFF.

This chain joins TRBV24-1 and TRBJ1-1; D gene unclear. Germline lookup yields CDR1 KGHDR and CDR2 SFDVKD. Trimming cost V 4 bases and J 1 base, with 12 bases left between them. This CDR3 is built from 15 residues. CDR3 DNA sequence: TGTGCCACCAGTGAATTATGTCAGGCGAACACTGAAGCTTTCTTT. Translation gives CATSELCQANTEAFF.

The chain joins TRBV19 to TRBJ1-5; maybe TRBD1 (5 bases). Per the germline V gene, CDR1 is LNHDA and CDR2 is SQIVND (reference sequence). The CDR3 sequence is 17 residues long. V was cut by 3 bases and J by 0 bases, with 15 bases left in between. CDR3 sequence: CASSMGQGLYSNQPQHF. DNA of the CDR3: TGTGCCAGTAGTATGGGGCAGGGTCTTTATAGCAATCAGCCCCAGCATTTT.

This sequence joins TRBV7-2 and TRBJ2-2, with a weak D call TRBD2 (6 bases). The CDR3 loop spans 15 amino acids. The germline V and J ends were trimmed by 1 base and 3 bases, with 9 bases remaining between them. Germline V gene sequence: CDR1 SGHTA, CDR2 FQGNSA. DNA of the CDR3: TGTGCCAGCAGCTTAGAACTAGCAGACACCGGGGAGCTGTTTTTT. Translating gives CASSLELADTGELFF.

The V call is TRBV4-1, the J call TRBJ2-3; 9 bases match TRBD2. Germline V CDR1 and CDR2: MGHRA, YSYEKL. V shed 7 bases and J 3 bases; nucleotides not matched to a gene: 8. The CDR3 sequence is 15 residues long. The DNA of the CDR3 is TGCGCCAGCACTCTTAGCGGGAGTGGGACAGATACGCAGTATTTT. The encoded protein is CASTLSGSGTDTQYF.

The CDR3 loop is CASRTGTSRTYEQYF. In DNA, the CDR3 is TGCGCCAGCAGGACCGGGACTAGCCGAACCTACGAGCAGTACTTC. This rearrangement joins TRBV5-1 to TRBJ2-7; 9 bases line up with TRBD2. V was pared by 5 bases and J by 2 bases, with 8 bases of the junction left unmatched. This CDR3 contains 15 residues. The V gene's germline CDR1 is SGHRS and CDR2 YFSETQ.

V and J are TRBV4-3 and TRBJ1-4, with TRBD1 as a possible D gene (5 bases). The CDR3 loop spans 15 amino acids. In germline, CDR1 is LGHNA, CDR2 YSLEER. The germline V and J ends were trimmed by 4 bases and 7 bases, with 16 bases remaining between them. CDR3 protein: CASSLQEGVFEKLFF. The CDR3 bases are TGCGCCAGCAGCCTACAGGAGGGAGTGTTTGAAAAACTGTTTTTT.

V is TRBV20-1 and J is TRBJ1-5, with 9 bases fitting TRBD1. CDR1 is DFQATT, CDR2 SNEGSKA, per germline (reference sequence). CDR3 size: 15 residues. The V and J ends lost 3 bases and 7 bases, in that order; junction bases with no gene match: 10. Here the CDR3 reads CSASRGGQGGQPQHF. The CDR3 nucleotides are TGCAGTGCTAGTCGTGGGGGACAGGGTGGCCAGCCCCAGCATTTT.

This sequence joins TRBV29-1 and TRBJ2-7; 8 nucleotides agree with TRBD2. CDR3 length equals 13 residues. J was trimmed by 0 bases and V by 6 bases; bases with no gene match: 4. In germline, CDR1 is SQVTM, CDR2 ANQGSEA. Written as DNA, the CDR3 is TGCAGCGTGACTAGCGCAGTCTCCTACGAGCAGTACTTC. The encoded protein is CSVTSAVSYEQYF.

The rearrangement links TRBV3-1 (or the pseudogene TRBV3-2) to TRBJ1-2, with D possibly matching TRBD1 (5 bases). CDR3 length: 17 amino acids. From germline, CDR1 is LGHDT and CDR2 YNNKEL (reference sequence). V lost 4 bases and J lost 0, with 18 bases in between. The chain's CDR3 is CASSPGGVSQTNYGYTF. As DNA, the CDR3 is TGTGCCAGCAGCCCAGGAGGGGTGTCCCAAACTAACTATGGCTACACCTTC.

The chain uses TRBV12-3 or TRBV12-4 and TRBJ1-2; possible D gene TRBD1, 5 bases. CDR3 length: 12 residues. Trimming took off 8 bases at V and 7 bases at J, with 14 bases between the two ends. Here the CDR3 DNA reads TGTGCCAGCTCGGAGGGGTGGCGTGGCTACACCTTC. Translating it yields CASSEGWRGYTF.

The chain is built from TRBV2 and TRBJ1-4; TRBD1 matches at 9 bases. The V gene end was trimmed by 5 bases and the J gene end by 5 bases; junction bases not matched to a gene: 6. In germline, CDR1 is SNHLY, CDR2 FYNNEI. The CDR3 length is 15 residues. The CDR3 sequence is CASSPTGGLNEKLFF. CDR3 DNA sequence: TGTGCCAGCAGTCCCACAGGGGGCTTAAATGAAAAACTGTTTTTT.

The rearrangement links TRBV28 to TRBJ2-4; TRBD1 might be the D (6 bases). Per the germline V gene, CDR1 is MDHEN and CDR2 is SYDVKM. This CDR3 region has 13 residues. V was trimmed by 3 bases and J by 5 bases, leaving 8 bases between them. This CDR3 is CASSFTGQNIQYF. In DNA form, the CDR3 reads TGTGCCAGCAGTTTTACAGGGCAAAACATTCAGTACTTC.

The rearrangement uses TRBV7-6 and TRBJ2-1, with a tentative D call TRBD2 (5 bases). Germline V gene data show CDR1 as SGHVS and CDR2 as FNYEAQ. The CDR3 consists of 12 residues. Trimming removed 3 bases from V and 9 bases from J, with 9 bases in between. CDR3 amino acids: CASSFGDAEQFF. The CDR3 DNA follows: TGTGCCAGCAGCTTCGGGGATGCTGAGCAGTTCTTC. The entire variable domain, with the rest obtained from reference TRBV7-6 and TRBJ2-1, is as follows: GAGVSQSPRYKVTKRGQDVALRCDPISGHVSLYWYRQALGQGPEFLTYFNYEAQQDKSGLPNDRFSAERPEGSISTLTIQRTEQRDSAMYRCASSFGDAEQFFGPGTRLTVL.

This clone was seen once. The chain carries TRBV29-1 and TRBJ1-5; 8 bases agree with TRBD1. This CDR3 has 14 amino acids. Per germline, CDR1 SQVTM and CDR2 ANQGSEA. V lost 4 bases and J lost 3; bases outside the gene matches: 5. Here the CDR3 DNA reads TGCAGCGTTGGGACAGGGAACTTCAATCAGCCCCAGCATTTT. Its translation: CSVGTGNFNQPQHF.

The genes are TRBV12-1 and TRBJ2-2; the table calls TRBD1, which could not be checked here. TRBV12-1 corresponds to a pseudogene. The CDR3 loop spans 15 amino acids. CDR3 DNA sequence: TGTGCCAGCAGCTCGAACAGGGGGCGGACCGGGGAGCTGTTTTTT. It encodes CASSSNRGRTGELFF.